These T cell receptor beta chains were read from a single sample in a study of regulatory T cells in long-lasting Graves disease. TCRdb processed the multiplex PCR reads anew with MiXCR; each CDR3 protein has one entry. The sample holds 310,000 or so distinct CDR3 sequences, roughly 21% seen once. The sequences come from peripheral blood mononuclear cells (PBMCs), collected when the disease was refractory, from a patient treated with antithyroid drugs. The receptor set was obtained from a female donor with Graves disease. The CDR3 runs from the conserved cysteine through the conserved F or W. A D gene is named only where the DNA matches it firmly. Rows give clone size only sometimes, using once, few, many, or a class for an expanded clone.

d_call	v_call	clone_size	j_call	cdr3_nt	cdr3_aa
TRBD1	TRBV6-1	many	TRBJ1-2	TGTGCCAGCAGATTACGAGGACAGGGCGCCAGCCTTTATGGCTACACCTTC	CASRLRGQGASLYGYTF
TRBD1	TRBV7-7	.	TRBJ2-5	TGTGCTAGCAGCCAAGGGACAGGCCAAGAGACCCAGTACTTC	CASSQGTGQETQYF
.	TRBV4-3	few	TRBJ1-1	TGCGCCAGCAGCCAAGATTACACTGAAGCTTTCTTT	CASSQDYTEAFF
TRBD1	TRBV12-3/TRBV12-4	many	TRBJ2-7	TGTGCCAGCAGTCCGGGACAGGGTACTAGCTCAATCTCCTACGAGCAGTACTTC	CASSPGQGTSSISYEQYF
TRBD1	TRBV4-3	.	TRBJ1-1	TGCGCCAGCAGTTTGGGGGGACAGGGAAAAACTGAAGCTTTCTTT	CASSLGGQGKTEAFF
.	TRBV7-8	.	TRBJ2-6	TGTGCCAGCAGCTGGGACTCCGGCGGAAATAGTGGGGCCAACGTCCTGACTTTC	CASSWDSGGNSGANVLTF
.	TRBV28	few	TRBJ2-7	TGTGCCAGCAGGGTACAGGCGGCCTCCTACGAGCAGTACTTC	CASRVQAASYEQYF
.	TRBV6-5	many	TRBJ1-1	TGTGCCAGCAGTTACGGGACTGAAGCTTTCTTT	CASSYGTEAFF
TRBD2	TRBV5-1	.	TRBJ2-1	TGCGCCAGCAGCTCGGGAGGCGGCTCCTACAATGAGCAGTTCTTC	CASSSGGGSYNEQFF
TRBD2	TRBV6-2/TRBV6-3	.	TRBJ2-1	TGTGCCAGCAGGTCTAGCGGTAGGAATGAGCAGTTCTTC	CASRSSGRNEQFF
.	TRBV29-1	.	TRBJ1-2	TGCAGCGTTGACAGCTATGGCTACACCTTC	CSVDSYGYTF
.	TRBV10-3	many	TRBJ1-4	TGTGCCATCAGAGCCGGGGAAAATGAAAAACTGTTTTTT	CAIRAGENEKLFF
.	TRBV6-5	many	TRBJ1-1	TGCGCCAGCAGTTATCGGCGAACGACAGGACCGCTGCACACTGAAGCTTTCTTT	CASSYRRTTGPLHTEAFF
.	TRBV6-1	.	TRBJ1-2	TGTGCCAGCACCAAGGACAACTCCTATGGCTACACCTTC	CASTKDNSYGYTF
.	TRBV13	few	TRBJ2-7	TGTGCCAGCAGCTTCCCCTCTAGGGGGAACGAGCAGTACTTC	CASSFPSRGNEQYF
.	TRBV9	.	TRBJ1-2	TGTGCCAGCAGCGTAGAAAGAACAGAATCCGGCTACACCTTC	CASSVERTESGYTF
TRBD2	TRBV20-1	.	TRBJ2-7	TGCAGTGGTGTGGGACTAGCGGATATCTACGAGCAGTACTTC	CSGVGLADIYEQYF
TRBD1	TRBV7-2	few	TRBJ1-1	TGTGCCAGCAGCTTATGGGGACAGGGGACCACTGAAGCTTTCTTT	CASSLWGQGTTEAFF
TRBD1	TRBV7-9	few	TRBJ1-2	TGTGCCACCCCCGACAGGGGGGTTGGCTACACCTTC	CATPDRGVGYTF
.	TRBV12-3/TRBV12-4	many	TRBJ1-5	TGTGCCAGCAGTTTAACTGACAGAGAGTATAGCAATCAGCCCCAGCATTTT	CASSLTDREYSNQPQHF
TRBD1	TRBV2	many	TRBJ1-2	TGTGCCAGCAGTGGACAGGGACAGCTAGGAGGTACTGGCTACACCTTC	CASSGQGQLGGTGYTF
.	TRBV20-1	.	TRBJ1-5	TGCAGTGCTAGTGGGGCAGGGTCAAGTCAGCCCCAGCATTTT	CSASGAGSSQPQHF
TRBD2	TRBV3-1	many	TRBJ2-7	TGTGCCAGCAGCTTAGGACTAGCGACCTACGAGCAGTACTTC	CASSLGLATYEQYF
.	TRBV6-2/TRBV6-3	many	TRBJ1-1	TGTGCCAGCAGTTACGGCCGAGGGGAACTGAACACTGAAGCTTTCTTT	CASSYGRGELNTEAFF
TRBD2	TRBV7-3	few	TRBJ2-5	TGTGCCAGCAGCCGCGGGGGGGGGGTGCAAGAGACCCAGTACTTC	CASSRGGGVQETQYF
TRBD2	TRBV20-1	few	TRBJ2-3	TGCAGTGCTAGAGATGGGCGGGAGGCCCTCAACTCCGAGTACTTC	CSARDGREALNSEYF
.	TRBV7-2	few	TRBJ2-5	TGTGCCAGCAGCCGCGGGACCAAAGAGACCCAGTACTTC	CASSRGTKETQYF
TRBD2	TRBV6-1	many	TRBJ2-7	TGTGCCAGCAGTGTTAGCGGGACCACCTACGAGCAGTACTTC	CASSVSGTTYEQYF
.	TRBV7-2	many	TRBJ2-5	TGTGCCAGCAGCTTAAAAGGAGGGAAAGAGACCCAGTACTTC	CASSLKGGKETQYF
.	TRBV20-1	.	TRBJ1-6	TGCAGTGCTAGAGATGGGGGGAAAATGAGCTCCTATAATTCACCCCTCCACTTT	CSARDGGKMSSYNSPLHF
TRBD1	TRBV29-1	many	TRBJ2-5	TGCAGCGTTTTTTCCGGGACAGGGAACCAAGAGACCCAGTACTTC	CSVFSGTGNQETQYF
.	TRBV5-1	few	TRBJ1-2	TGCGCCAGCAGCTTTCAGGGAGGCTACACCTTC	CASSFQGGYTF
TRBD1	TRBV12-3/TRBV12-4	many	TRBJ1-1	TGTGCCAGCTTGAGGGACAGATCGACCAACACTGAAGCTTTCTTT	CASLRDRSTNTEAFF
TRBD1	TRBV13	.	TRBJ2-7	TGTGCCAGCAGCAAGACAGGGGCCCACGAGCAGTACTTC	CASSKTGAHEQYF
TRBD2	TRBV4-1	.	TRBJ2-5	TGCGCCAGCAGCCTAAAAGCGGGGTTCGAGACCCAGTACTTC	CASSLKAGFETQYF
.	TRBV6-4	.	TRBJ2-5	TGTGCCCCCCTTAGTCCCCTCGGCAGGGAGGCAGAGACCCAGTACTTC	CAPLSPLGREAETQYF
.	TRBV7-9	many	TRBJ1-1	TGTGCCAGCAGCCCGACAGATTTCTTATTGGCGAACACTGAAGCTTTCTTT	CASSPTDFLLANTEAFF
TRBD1	TRBV12-3/TRBV12-4	many	TRBJ1-5	TGTGCCAGCAGGCCTACAGGGGGCGCGGATCAGCCCCAGCATTTT	CASRPTGGADQPQHF
.	TRBV7-9	.	TRBJ1-3	TGTGCCAGCAGCTCTTCGAAAGGAAACACCATATATTTT	CASSSSKGNTIYF
.	TRBV5-1	few	TRBJ1-6	TGCGCCAGCGGGAAGGACAGTACATCACCCCTCCACTTT	CASGKDSTSPLHF
.	TRBV7-9	.	TRBJ1-5	TGTGCCAGCAGCAACTGGGGGGGGAGGAACAATCAGCCCCAGCATTTT	CASSNWGGRNNQPQHF
.	TRBV18	few	TRBJ1-5	TGTGCCAGCTCACCAAAGGAGCTAAGGAGCAATCAGCCCCAGCATTTT	CASSPKELRSNQPQHF
.	TRBV3-1	.	TRBJ1-1	TGTGCCAGCAGCCAAGATCGGTGGCAGGGACCTAACACTGAAGCTTTCTTT	CASSQDRWQGPNTEAFF
TRBD1	TRBV10-3	many	TRBJ2-5	TGTGCCATCAGGGACGGACAGGCGATGTACCAAGAGACCCAGTACTTC	CAIRDGQAMYQETQYF
.	TRBV11-2	.	TRBJ1-4	TGTGCCAGCAACTTTACTGGATCAAGTGAAAAACTGTTTTTT	CASNFTGSSEKLFF
.	TRBV7-6	many	TRBJ2-7	TGTGCCAGCAGCTTAGTGGGAGGGGGCGAGCAGTACTTC	CASSLVGGGEQYF
TRBD1	TRBV6-1	.	TRBJ1-2	TGTGCCAGCAGTGCCGACAGGGGGCCCACCTATGGCTACACCTTC	CASSADRGPTYGYTF
.	TRBV4-2	few	TRBJ1-1	TGTGCCAGCAGCCAAGATACCCCAGGGGCTGAAGCTTTCTTT	CASSQDTPGAEAFF
.	TRBV6-1	many	TRBJ2-7	TGTGCCAGCAGTGGACGGAGGAACTCCTACGAGCAGTACTTC	CASSGRRNSYEQYF
.	TRBV19	few	TRBJ1-2	TGTGCCACCGGGAACTATGGCTACACCTTC	CATGNYGYTF
TRBD1	TRBV7-6	.	TRBJ1-2	TGTGCCAGCAGCTTGACAGGGGGCCTAATCGGCTACACCTTC	CASSLTGGLIGYTF
.	TRBV12-3/TRBV12-4	.	TRBJ1-1	TGTGCCAGCATTCTAGGGCCGAACACTGAAGCTTTCTTT	CASILGPNTEAFF
.	TRBV12-3/TRBV12-4	many	TRBJ2-7	TGTGCCAGCAGTTTCGTCAGATTCTCCTACGAGCAGTACTTC	CASSFVRFSYEQYF
.	TRBV12-3/TRBV12-4	many	TRBJ1-2	TGTGCCAGCAGTTTAGTGGGGGCGCTAGGCTACACCTTC	CASSLVGALGYTF